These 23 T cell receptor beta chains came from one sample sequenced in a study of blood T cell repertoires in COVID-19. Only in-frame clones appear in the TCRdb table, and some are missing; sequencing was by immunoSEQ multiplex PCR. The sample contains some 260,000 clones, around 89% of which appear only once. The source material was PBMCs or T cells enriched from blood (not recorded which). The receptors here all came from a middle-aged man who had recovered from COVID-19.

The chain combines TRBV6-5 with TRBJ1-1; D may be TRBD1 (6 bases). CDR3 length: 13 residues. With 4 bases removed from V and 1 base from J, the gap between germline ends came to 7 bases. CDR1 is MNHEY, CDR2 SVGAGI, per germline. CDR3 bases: TGTGCCAGCAGTTGGACAGAGAACACTGAAGCTTTCTTT. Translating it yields CASSWTENTEAFF.

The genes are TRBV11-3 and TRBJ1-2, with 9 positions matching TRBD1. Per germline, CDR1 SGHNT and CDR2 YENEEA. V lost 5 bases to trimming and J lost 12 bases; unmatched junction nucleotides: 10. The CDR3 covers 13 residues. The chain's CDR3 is CASSLTGGGLDTF. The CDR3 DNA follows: TGTGCCAGCAGCCTGACAGGGGGGGGATTGGACACCTTC. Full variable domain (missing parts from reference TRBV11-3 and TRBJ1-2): EAGVVQSPRYKIIEKKQPVAFWCNPISGHNTLYWYLQNLGQGPELLIRYENEEAVDDSQLPKDRFSAERLKGVDSTLKIQPAELGDSAVYLCASSLTGGGLDTFGSGTRLTVV.

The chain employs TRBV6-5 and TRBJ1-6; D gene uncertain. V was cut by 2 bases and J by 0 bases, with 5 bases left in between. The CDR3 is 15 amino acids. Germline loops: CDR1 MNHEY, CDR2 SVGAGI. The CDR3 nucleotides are TGTGCCAGCAGTTACGGGCGCTCCTATAATTCACCCCTCCACTTT. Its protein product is CASSYGRSYNSPLHF.

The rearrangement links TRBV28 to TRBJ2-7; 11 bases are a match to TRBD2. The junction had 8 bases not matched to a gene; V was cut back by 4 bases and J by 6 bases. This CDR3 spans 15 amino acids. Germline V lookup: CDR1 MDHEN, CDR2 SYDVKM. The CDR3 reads CASSSLAGGRSEQYF. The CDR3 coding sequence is TGTGCCAGCAGTTCATTAGCGGGAGGGCGTAGCGAGCAGTACTTC.

As DNA, the CDR3 is TGTGCCAGCTCACAAAACCCAGGGTATAGCAATCAGCCCCAGCATTTT. It translates to CASSQNPGYSNQPQHF. The V and J genes are TRBV18 and TRBJ1-5, with a possible D match to TRBD1 (5 bases). The CDR3 has 16 amino acids. Trimming stripped 4 bases from V and 0 bases from J, with 13 bases between. Germline V gives CDR1 KGHSH, CDR2 LQKENI.

DNA for the CDR3: TGTGCCAGCAACCCCGGGGGGCTACAAGAGACCCAGTACTTC. Protein product: CASNPGGLQETQYF. This chain links TRBV25-1 with TRBJ2-5; D perhaps matches TRBD2 (7 bases). The CDR3 is 14 residues long. Trimming took 7 bases from V and 2 from J, leaving 14 bases between them. Germline V lookup: CDR1 MGHDK, CDR2 SYGVNS.

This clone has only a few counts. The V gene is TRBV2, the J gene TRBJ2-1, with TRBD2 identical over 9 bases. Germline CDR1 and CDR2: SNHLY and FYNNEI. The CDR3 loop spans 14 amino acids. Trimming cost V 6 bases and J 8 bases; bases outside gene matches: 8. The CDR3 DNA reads TGTGCCAGCAGCGTGTTTGCGGGAGGGGATGAGCAGTTCTTC. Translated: CASSVFAGGDEQFF.

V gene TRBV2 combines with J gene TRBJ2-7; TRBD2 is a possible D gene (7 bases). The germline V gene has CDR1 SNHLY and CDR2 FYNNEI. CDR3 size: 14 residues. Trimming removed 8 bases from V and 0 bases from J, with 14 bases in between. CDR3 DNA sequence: TGTGCCAGCCTCCCCCGGGGGGCCTCCTACGAGCAGTACTTC. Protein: CASLPRGASYEQYF.

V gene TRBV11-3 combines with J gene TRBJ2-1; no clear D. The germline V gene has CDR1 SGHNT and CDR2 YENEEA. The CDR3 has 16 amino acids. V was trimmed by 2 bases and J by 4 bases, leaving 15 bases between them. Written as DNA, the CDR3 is TGTGCCAGCAGCTTACGTCCGCAGTTCTTTTACAATGAGCAGTTCTTC. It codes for CASSLRPQFFYNEQFF.

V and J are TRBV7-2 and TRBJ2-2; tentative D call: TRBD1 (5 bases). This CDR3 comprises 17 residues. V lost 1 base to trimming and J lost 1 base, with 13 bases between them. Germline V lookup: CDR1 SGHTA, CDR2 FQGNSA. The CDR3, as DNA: TGTGCCAGCAGCTTAGAGAAGGGGCTACAGAACACCGGGGAGCTGTTTTTT. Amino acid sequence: CASSLEKGLQNTGELFF.

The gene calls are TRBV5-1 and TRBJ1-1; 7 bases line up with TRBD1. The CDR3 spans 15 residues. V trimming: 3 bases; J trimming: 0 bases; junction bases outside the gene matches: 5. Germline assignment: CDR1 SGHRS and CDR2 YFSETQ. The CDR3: CASSSWTGLNTEAFF. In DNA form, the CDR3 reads TGCGCCAGCAGCTCATGGACAGGATTGAACACTGAAGCTTTCTTT.

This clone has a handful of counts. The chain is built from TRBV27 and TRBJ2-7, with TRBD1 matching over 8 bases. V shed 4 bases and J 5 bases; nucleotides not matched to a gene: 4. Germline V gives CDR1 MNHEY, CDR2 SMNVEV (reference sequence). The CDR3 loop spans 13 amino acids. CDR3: CASSYTGGNEQYF. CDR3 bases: TGTGCCAGCAGTTATACAGGGGGAAACGAGCAGTACTTC.

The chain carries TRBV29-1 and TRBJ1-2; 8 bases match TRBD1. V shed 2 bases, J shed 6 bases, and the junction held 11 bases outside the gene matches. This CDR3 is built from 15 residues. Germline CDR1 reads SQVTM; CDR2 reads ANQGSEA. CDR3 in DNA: TGCAGCGTTGAAACAGGACAGGGAAGGGTAGATGGCTACACCTTC. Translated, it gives CSVETGQGRVDGYTF. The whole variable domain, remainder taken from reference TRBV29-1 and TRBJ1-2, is SAVISQKPSRDICQRGTSLTIQCQVDSQVTMMFWYRQQPGQSLTLIATANQGSEATYESGFVIDKFPISRPNLTFSTLTVSNMSPEDSSIYLCSVETGQGRVDGYTFGSGTRLTVV.

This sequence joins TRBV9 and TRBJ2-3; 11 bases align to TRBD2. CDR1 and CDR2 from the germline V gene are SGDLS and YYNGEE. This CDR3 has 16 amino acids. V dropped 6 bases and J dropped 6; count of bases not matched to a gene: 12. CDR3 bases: TGTGCCAGCACATTAGGACTAGCGGGTGTTGTGGATACGCAGTATTTT. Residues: CASTLGLAGVVDTQYF.

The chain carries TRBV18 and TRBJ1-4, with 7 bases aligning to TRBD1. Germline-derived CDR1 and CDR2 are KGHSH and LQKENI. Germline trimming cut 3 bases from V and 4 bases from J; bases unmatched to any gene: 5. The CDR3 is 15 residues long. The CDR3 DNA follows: TGTGCCAGCTCACCCGGACAGGCGGTTAATGAAAAACTGTTTTTT. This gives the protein CASSPGQAVNEKLFF.

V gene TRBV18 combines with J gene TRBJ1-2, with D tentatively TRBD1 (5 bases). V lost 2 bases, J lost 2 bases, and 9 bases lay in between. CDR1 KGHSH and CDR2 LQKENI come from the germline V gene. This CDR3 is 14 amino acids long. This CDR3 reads CASSPSGLNYGYTF. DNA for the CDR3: TGTGCCAGCTCACCATCAGGGCTGAACTATGGCTACACCTTC.

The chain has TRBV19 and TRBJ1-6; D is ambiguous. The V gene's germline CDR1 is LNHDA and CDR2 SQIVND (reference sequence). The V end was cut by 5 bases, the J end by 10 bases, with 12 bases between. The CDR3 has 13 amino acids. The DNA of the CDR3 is TGTGCCAGTAGTTTGGGAGTGAGGTCACCCCTCCACTTT. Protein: CASSLGVRSPLHF.

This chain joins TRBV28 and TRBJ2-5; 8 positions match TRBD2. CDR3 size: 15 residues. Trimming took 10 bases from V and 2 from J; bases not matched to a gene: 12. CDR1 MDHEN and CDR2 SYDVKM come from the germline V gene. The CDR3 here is CATRRLAGRQETQYF. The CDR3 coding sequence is TGTGCCACCCGACGGCTAGCGGGCAGGCAAGAGACCCAGTACTTC.

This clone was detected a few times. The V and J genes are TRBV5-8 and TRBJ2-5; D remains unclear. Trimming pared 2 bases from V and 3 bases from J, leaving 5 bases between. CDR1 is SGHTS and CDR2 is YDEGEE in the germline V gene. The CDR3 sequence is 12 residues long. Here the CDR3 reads CASSFDKETQYF. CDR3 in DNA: TGTGCCAGCAGCTTTGACAAAGAGACCCAGTACTTC.

The CDR3 is CASSPGLAGKLQETQYF. CDR3 DNA sequence: TGTGCCAGCAGCCCGGGACTAGCGGGCAAATTACAAGAGACCCAGTACTTC. This chain uses TRBV3-1 (or the pseudogene TRBV3-2) with TRBJ2-5; the match to TRBD2 covers 12 bases. This CDR3 contains 17 residues. V lost 4 bases to trimming and J lost 2 bases; unmatched junction nucleotides: 8. In germline, CDR1 is LGHDT, CDR2 YNNKEL (reference sequence).

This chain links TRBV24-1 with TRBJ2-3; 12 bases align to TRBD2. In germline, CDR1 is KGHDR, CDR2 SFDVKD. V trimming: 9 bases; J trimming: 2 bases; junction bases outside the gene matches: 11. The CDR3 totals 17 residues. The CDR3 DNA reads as TGTGCCACCGAATCCCAGACTAGCGGGAGAATCACAGATACGCAGTATTTT. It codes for CATESQTSGRITDTQYF.

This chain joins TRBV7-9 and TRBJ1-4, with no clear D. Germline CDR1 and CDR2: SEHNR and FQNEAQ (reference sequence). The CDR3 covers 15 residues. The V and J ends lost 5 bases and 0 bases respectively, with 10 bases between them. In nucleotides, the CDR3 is TGTGCCAGCAGCGCCTACAGTACAACTAATGAAAAACTGTTTTTT. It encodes CASSAYSTTNEKLFF.

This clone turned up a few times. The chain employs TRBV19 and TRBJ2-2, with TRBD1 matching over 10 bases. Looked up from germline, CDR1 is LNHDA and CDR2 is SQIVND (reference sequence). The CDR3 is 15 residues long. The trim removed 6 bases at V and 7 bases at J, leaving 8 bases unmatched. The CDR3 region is CASSLGQGPGGELFF. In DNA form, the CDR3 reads TGTGCCAGTAGCTTGGGACAGGGGCCGGGCGGGGAGCTGTTTTTT.